This TCR beta chain was sequenced in a study of blood T cell repertoires in COVID-19. Authors' methods: Quantification of nucleated cells was approximated via reference gene primer amplification. Sequencing used immunoSEQ multiplex PCR; TCRdb keeps in-frame clones, though not all of them. The V and J calls and clone size were taken over from that table, and D and trimming were inferred from the DNA. The profile shows tens of thousands of clones, 80% to 90% of them singletons. In Seattle, patients joined the study during active infection and were tracked longitudinally. The germline V and J ends were trimmed by 5 bases and 5 bases, with 18 bases remaining between them. The CDR3 loop spans 15 amino acids. Germline CDR1 LNHNV, CDR2 YYDKDF (reference sequence).

The rearrangement joins TRBV15 to TRBJ1-2, with D tentatively TRBD1 (6 bases). The clonotype originates from a man aged 55 to 70 with COVID-19, enrolled during active disease. The specimen was peripheral blood. The CDR3 sequence is CATSRRGGSGYGYTF. The CDR3, as DNA: TGTGCCACCAGCCGGAGGGGGGGGTCGGGGTATGGCTACACCTTC.